The 32 T cell receptor beta chains in this list originate from one sample, sequenced in a study of cytomegalovirus exposure and HLA in healthy donors. With 60 Vbeta and 13 Jbeta primers, the PCR was carried out. The assay was immunoSEQ multiplex PCR, and TCRdb's table has in-frame clones only and misses some. Counted here are 200,000 to 250,000 clones, 82% occurring once; the ten biggest clones make up less than 3.5%. The sample taken for sequencing was PBMCs. Every receptor here comes from a woman aged 40 to 50 in good health and CMV-seronegative.

The chain has TRBV27 and TRBJ2-7; maybe TRBD2 (6 bases). V lost 4 bases, J lost 0 bases, and 13 bases lay in between. This CDR3 has 15 residues. CDR1 is MNHEY, CDR2 SMNVEV, per germline (reference sequence). The DNA for the CDR3 is TGTGCCAGCAGTTGGGACTTAGGCTACTCCTACGAGCAGTACTTC. Amino acid sequence: CASSWDLGYSYEQYF.

This clone was observed once. This chain links TRBV7-9 with TRBJ1-2; D perhaps matches TRBD1 (5 bases). The CDR3 length is 13 residues. Germline CDR1 reads SEHNR; CDR2 reads FQNEAQ (reference sequence). Trimming stripped 5 bases from V and 4 bases from J, with 11 bases between. CDR3 amino acids: CASSPGGGYGYTF. The CDR3 DNA follows: TGTGCCAGCAGCCCGGGGGGGGGCTATGGCTACACCTTC.

The chain has TRBV9 and TRBJ1-5; no reliable D call. The V gene's germline CDR1 is SGDLS and CDR2 YYNGEE. V was pared by 1 base and J by 1 base, with 6 bases between. This CDR3 has 14 amino acids. The CDR3 bases are TGTGCCAGCAGCGTAACCGAGAGCAATCAGCCCCAGCATTTT. It codes for CASSVTESNQPQHF.

This chain links TRBV2 with TRBJ2-1; TRBD2 matches at 10 bases. V shed 4 bases and J 7 bases; nucleotides not matched to a gene: 13. There are 17 residues in the CDR3. CDR1 and CDR2 (germline): SNHLY, FYNNEI. CDR3 coding DNA: TGTGCCAGCAGTGGATGGAGAACTAGCGGGAAAACGAATGAGCAGTTCTTC. Its protein is CASSGWRTSGKTNEQFF. The full variable domain, its missing parts supplied by reference TRBV2 and TRBJ2-1, is EPEVTQTPSHQVTQMGQEVILRCVPISNHLYFYWYRQILGQKVEFLVSFYNNEISEKSEIFDDQFSVERPDGSNFTLKIRSTKLEDSAMYFCASSGWRTSGKTNEQFFGPGTRLTVL.

The rearrangement links TRBV5-1 to TRBJ2-5; TRBD2 matches 14 bases. The CDR3 totals 15 residues. Looked up from germline, CDR1 is SGHRS and CDR2 is YFSETQ. Trimming removed 2 bases from V and 5 bases from J; junction bases left unmatched: 2. The CDR3 DNA reads TGCGCCAGCAGCTTTGGGACTAGCGGGAGTGAGACCCAGTACTTC. The encoded protein is CASSFGTSGSETQYF.

This clone was seen only once. V usage is TRBV10-2 and J usage is TRBJ2-1, with 11 nucleotides matching TRBD1. Germline V gene lookup returns CDR1 WSHSY and CDR2 SAAADI. J gave up 7 bases and V 4 bases, and 6 bases lay outside the gene matches. The CDR3 is 15 amino acids. CDR3 in DNA: TGCGCCAGCAGTGGGGGGACAGGGGGTCAGAATGAGCAGTTCTTC. Translated: CASSGGTGGQNEQFF.

The rearrangement uses TRBV10-1 and TRBJ1-1; D uncertain. V shed 2 bases and J shed 8 bases, with 15 bases lying between them. CDR3 length: 14 amino acids. Germline CDR1 reads WNHNN; CDR2 reads SYGVQD (reference sequence). In DNA, the CDR3 is TGCGCCAGCAGTGAGCAAGGATGGGCTACAGAAGCTTTCTTT. It is translated as CASSEQGWATEAFF.

This chain uses TRBV6-5 with TRBJ2-1; D is undetermined. Deletions cut 8 bases from V and 8 bases from J, with 19 bases between. CDR1 is MNHEY, CDR2 SVGAGI, per germline. CDR3 length equals 14 residues. The DNA of the CDR3 is TGTGCCAGCTCCAACTACGGGTTGGTTTATGAGCAGTTCTTC. Encoded protein: CASSNYGLVYEQFF.

The chain uses TRBV4-1 and TRBJ1-4; D is undetermined. CDR1 and CDR2 from the germline V gene are MGHRA and YSYEKL. Deletions cut 0 bases from V and 7 bases from J, with 18 bases between. This CDR3 contains 17 residues. The CDR3 nucleotides are TGCGCCAGCAGCCAAGATGATGGACGGACCGGGGTTGAAAAACTGTTTTTT. It encodes CASSQDDGRTGVEKLFF.

A single count supports this clone. V is TRBV4-1 and J is TRBJ1-4; the D is unclear. The germline gives CDR1 MGHRA, CDR2 YSYEKL. The V gene lost 0 bases and the J gene lost 3 bases, with 17 bases spanning the gap. The CDR3 length is 18 residues. CDR3 amino acids: CASSQDSAPAGSNEKLFF. DNA for the CDR3: TGCGCCAGCAGCCAAGACTCCGCCCCGGCGGGATCTAATGAAAAACTGTTTTTT.

The J gene is TRBJ2-1, the V gene TRBV30; weak D call: TRBD2 (5 bases). V gave up 0 bases and J gave up 2 bases, with 11 bases separating them. The CDR3 is made up of 15 amino acids. From germline, CDR1 is GTSNPN and CDR2 SVGIG (reference sequence). DNA of the CDR3: TGTGCCTGGAGTGTAAAGGCGGGCCCCTACAATGAGCAGTTCTTC. It codes for CAWSVKAGPYNEQFF.

The chain employs TRBV7-9 and TRBJ2-7; the D gene is possibly TRBD2 (6 bases). Germline CDR1 is SEHNR and CDR2 is FQNEAQ (reference sequence). CDR3 length equals 14 residues. Trimming stripped 0 bases from V and 4 bases from J, with 10 bases between. This CDR3 is CASSLALASYEQYF. In nucleotides, the CDR3 is TGTGCCAGCAGCTTAGCACTAGCTTCGTACGAGCAGTACTTC.

This clone was seen once. The CDR3 protein is CASSVEGLLTNNEQFF. Written as DNA, the CDR3 is TGTGCCAGCAGCGTAGAAGGACTCCTGACTAACAATGAGCAGTTCTTC. The chain joins TRBV9 to TRBJ2-1, with D possibly matching TRBD2 (5 bases). Germline values: CDR1 SGDLS, CDR2 YYNGEE. CDR3 length: 16 residues. Trimming took 0 bases from V and 5 from J, leaving 15 bases between them. Complete variable domain (other parts from reference TRBV9 and TRBJ2-1): DSGVTQTPKHLITATGQRVTLRCSPRSGDLSVYWYQQSLDQGLQFLIQYYNGEERAKGNILERFSAQQFPDLHSELNLSSLELGDSALYFCASSVEGLLTNNEQFFGPGTRLTVL.

V is TRBV30 and J is TRBJ1-2, with D tentatively TRBD1 (5 bases). Germline CDR1 reads GTSNPN; CDR2 reads SVGIG (reference sequence). V lost 2 bases to trimming and J lost 6 bases, with 19 bases between them. The CDR3 loop spans 15 amino acids. The DNA of the CDR3 is TGTGCCTGGAGTCCACTCCTCATACGGGGGGATGGCTACACCTTC. Translated: CAWSPLLIRGDGYTF. The full variable domain, with the rest looked up from reference TRBV30 and TRBJ1-2, is SQTIHQWPATLVQPVGSPLSLECTVEGTSNPNLYWYRQAAGRGLQLLFYSVGIGQISSEVPQNLSASRPQDRQFILSSKKLLLSDSGFYLCAWSPLLIRGDGYTFGSGTRLTVV.

The V and J genes are TRBV4-2 and TRBJ2-7, with TRBD2 matching 9 bases. CDR3 length: 16 residues. Trimming removed 5 bases from V and 2 bases from J; junction bases left unmatched: 10. Germline values: CDR1 LGHNA, CDR2 YNFKEQ. The CDR3 DNA follows: TGTGCCAGCAGCACTACCTCTAGCGGGGCTACCTACGAGCAGTACTTC. This encodes CASSTTSSGATYEQYF.

This clone was observed a few times. The V call is TRBV2, the J call TRBJ1-1; 7 bases are a match to TRBD1. The CDR3 is 12 residues long. Germline CDR1 is SNHLY and CDR2 is FYNNEI. With 6 bases clipped from V and 12 bases from J, the junction kept 10 bases outside the gene matches. The CDR3: CASSENRGSTFF. DNA of the CDR3: TGTGCCAGCAGCGAGAACAGGGGTTCAACTTTCTTT.

The chain recombines TRBV9 with TRBJ1-6; a possible D gene is TRBD1 (6 bases). Germline loops: CDR1 SGDLS, CDR2 YYNGEE. The CDR3 sequence is 15 residues long. V was pared by 0 bases and J by 7 bases, with 11 bases between. DNA for the CDR3: TGTGCCAGCAGCGTAGTTCCCCAGGGGAATTCACCCCTCCACTTT. Its translation is CASSVVPQGNSPLHF. Complete variable domain (other parts from reference TRBV9 and TRBJ1-6): DSGVTQTPKHLITATGQRVTLRCSPRSGDLSVYWYQQSLDQGLQFLIQYYNGEERAKGNILERFSAQQFPDLHSELNLSSLELGDSALYFCASSVVPQGNSPLHFGNGTRLTVT.

Of note for this clone: Other DNA sequences within the sample encode an identical CDR3. The chain couples TRBV19 to TRBJ2-7; 11 nucleotides align to TRBD1. Germline CDR1 is LNHDA and CDR2 is SQIVND (reference sequence). The V segment lost 4 bases and the J segment 2 bases; nucleotides outside the gene matches: 4. The CDR3 covers 15 residues. In nucleotides, the CDR3 is TGTGCCAGTAGTACGGGGACAGGGGGGCCCTACGAGCAGTACTTC. Its translation is CASSTGTGGPYEQYF.

This chain uses TRBV11-2 with TRBJ2-1; 8 bases map to TRBD2. The CDR3 has 14 residues. Trimming cost V 3 bases and J 14 bases; bases outside gene matches: 12. Germline CDR1 and CDR2: SGHAT and FQNNGV. DNA for the CDR3: TGTGCCAGCAGCTTCCCGGGGGTGGCGGGAGGCGAGTTCTTC. Translating gives CASSFPGVAGGEFF.

The CDR3 protein is CASLGHDSYNEQFF. The CDR3 DNA reads TGTGCCAGTCTCGGACATGACTCCTACAATGAGCAGTTCTTC. This chain uses TRBV19 with TRBJ2-1; a possible D gene is TRBD1 (5 bases). This CDR3 region has 14 residues. Trimming stripped 8 bases from V and 0 bases from J, with 11 bases between. The germline V gene has CDR1 LNHDA and CDR2 SQIVND (reference sequence).

The V and J genes are TRBV7-9 and TRBJ1-1, with TRBD1 as a possible D gene (6 bases). The CDR3 is 12 residues long. With 1 base removed from V and 11 bases from J, the gap between germline ends came to 11 bases. The germline CDR1 and CDR2 sequences are SEHNR and FQNEAQ (reference sequence). The CDR3 sequence is CASSLVRQGAFF. As DNA, the CDR3 is TGTGCCAGCAGCTTAGTTCGGCAGGGGGCTTTCTTT.

Only one count was recorded for this clone. This chain links TRBV13 with TRBJ1-5, with a tentative D call TRBD1 (5 bases). V lost 4 bases to trimming and J lost 7 bases, with 17 bases between them. Germline lookup yields CDR1 PRHDT and CDR2 FYEKMQ (reference sequence). This CDR3 contains 15 residues. The CDR3 nucleotides read TGTGCCAGCAGCTCGTGGGGCCAGGGCGGACAGCCCCAGCATTTT. It codes for CASSSWGQGGQPQHF.

CDR3 DNA: TGTGCCAGCAGCCCGGGGGGGGGTGAGACCCAGTACTTC. Translation: CASSPGGGETQYF. The rearrangement links TRBV7-2 to TRBJ2-5; 8 nucleotides agree with TRBD2. This CDR3 comprises 13 residues. With V trimmed by 5 bases and J by 5 bases, 4 bases remained unmatched. Germline V lookup: CDR1 SGHTA, CDR2 FQGNSA. The whole variable domain, filled in from reference TRBV7-2 and TRBJ2-5, reads GAGVSQSPSNKVTEKGKDVELRCDPISGHTALYWYRQSLGQGLEFLIYFQGNSAPDKSGLPSDRFSAERTGGSVSTLTIQRTQQEDSAVYLCASSPGGGETQYFGPGTRLLVL.

The V and J genes are TRBV4-1 and TRBJ2-7; possibly TRBD2 for D (6 bases). The CDR3 spans 14 residues. Germline CDR1 MGHRA, CDR2 YSYEKL. Trimming pared 4 bases from V and 0 bases from J, leaving 10 bases between. Here the CDR3 reads CASSPEGRSYEQYF. The CDR3 DNA reads as TGCGCCAGCAGCCCGGAGGGCCGCTCCTACGAGCAGTACTTC.

This clone was counted once. V usage is TRBV11-2 and J usage is TRBJ2-7, with D possibly TRBD1 on 6 matching bases. Germline values: CDR1 SGHAT, CDR2 FQNNGV. The CDR3 runs to 15 residues. Trimming took off 6 bases at V and 0 bases at J, with 15 bases between the two ends. The CDR3 is CASRGPGDNSYEQYF. The CDR3 DNA reads as TGTGCCAGCAGGGGCCCTGGGGACAACTCCTACGAGCAGTACTTC.

A few counts support this clone. The chain joins TRBV4-2 to TRBJ2-2; possibly TRBD1 for D (6 bases). Germline V CDR1 and CDR2: LGHNA, YNFKEQ. This CDR3 region has 16 residues. V lost 4 bases to trimming and J lost 0 bases, with 12 bases between them. CDR3 region: CASSPWDTTNTGELFF. The CDR3 region has the DNA TGTGCCAGCAGCCCTTGGGACACAACGAACACCGGGGAGCTGTTTTTT.

The chain recombines TRBV9 with TRBJ1-2; TRBD1 might be the D (6 bases). V lost 0 bases and J 4 bases, leaving 13 bases between the germline ends. Germline CDR1 reads SGDLS; CDR2 reads YYNGEE. This CDR3 is 15 amino acids long. Here the CDR3 DNA reads TGTGCCAGCAGCGTAGATGGGGACACCCGCTATGGCTACACCTTC. This sequence encodes CASSVDGDTRYGYTF.

The chain employs TRBV20-1 and TRBJ2-7; tentatively, D is TRBD1 (5 bases). The germline CDR1 and CDR2 sequences are DFQATT and SNEGSKA (reference sequence). This CDR3 has 11 residues. Trimming stripped 7 bases from V and 1 base from J, with 8 bases between. This chain's CDR3 is CSVSGSYEQYF. CDR3 coding DNA: TGCAGTGTTTCAGGGTCCTACGAGCAGTACTTC.

About this clone: At one end the junction does not follow the germline gene, possibly because of a read error. The chain couples TRBV6-1 to TRBJ1-2; D might be TRBD1 (6 bases). Germline assignment: CDR1 MNHNS and CDR2 SASEGT. The CDR3 is 13 residues long. The CDR3 DNA sequence: TGTGCCAGCAGGGGGGGGGCATCGGACTTGTATCCCTTC. This gives the protein CASRGGASDLYPF.

The rearrangement uses TRBV19 and TRBJ2-1, with a possible D match to TRBD2 (6 bases). CDR1 LNHDA and CDR2 SQIVND come from the germline V gene (reference sequence). There are 15 residues in the CDR3. The V and J ends lost 4 bases and 0 bases respectively, with 10 bases between them. In DNA form, the CDR3 reads TGTGCCAGTAGTAATAGCGGAAGCTCCTACAATGAGCAGTTCTTC. Residues: CASSNSGSSYNEQFF.

The genes are TRBV7-3 and TRBJ2-1, with a weak D call TRBD2 (6 bases). V shed 5 bases and J shed 8 bases, with 25 bases lying between them. This CDR3 has 17 residues. Germline V CDR1 and CDR2: SGHTA, FQGTGA. DNA for the CDR3: TGTGCCAGCAGCCCGGGGAGGTCCCGCTCCACCCCCCATGAGCAGTTCTTC. Amino acids: CASSPGRSRSTPHEQFF.

Only a few counts were recorded for this clone. This chain connects TRBV19 to TRBJ1-3, with 7 bases matching TRBD1. The germline V gene encodes CDR1 LNHDA and CDR2 SQIVND (reference sequence). The CDR3 consists of 15 residues. With 6 bases clipped from V and 0 bases from J, the junction kept 5 bases outside the gene matches. The DNA of the CDR3 is TGTGCCAGTAGAACGGGACAGCTCTCTGGAAACACCATATATTTT. Translating it yields CASRTGQLSGNTIYF.